The entry below gives a single T cell receptor (beta chain) sequence along with its context. This sample was taken from a study of blood T cell repertoires in COVID-19. The V and J ends lost 4 bases and 4 bases respectively, with 8 bases between them. The germline CDR1 and CDR2 sequences are SNHLY and FYNNEI. This CDR3 is built from 13 residues. Assay: immunoSEQ multiplex PCR; the TCRdb copy retains only in-frame clones and omits some. The profile shows roughly 250,000 clones, 83% of them singletons. The source of this sequence is a human donor in a cohort sampled during active COVID-19. V gene TRBV2 combines with J gene TRBJ1-5; possibly TRBD1 for D (5 bases). Sequences were obtained from peripheral blood. This CDR3 reads CASSGAGNQPQHF. CDR3 DNA sequence: TGTGCCAGCAGTGGGGCAGGGAATCAGCCCCAGCATTTT.